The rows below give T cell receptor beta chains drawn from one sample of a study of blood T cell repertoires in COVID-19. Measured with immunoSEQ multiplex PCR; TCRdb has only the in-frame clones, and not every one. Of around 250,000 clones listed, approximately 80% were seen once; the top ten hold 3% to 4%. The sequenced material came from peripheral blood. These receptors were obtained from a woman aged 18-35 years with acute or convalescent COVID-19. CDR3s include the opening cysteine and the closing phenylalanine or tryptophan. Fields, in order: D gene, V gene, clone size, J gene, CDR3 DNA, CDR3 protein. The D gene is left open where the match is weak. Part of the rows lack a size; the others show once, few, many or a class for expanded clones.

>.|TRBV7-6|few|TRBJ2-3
TGTGCCAGCAGCTTAGTCGCGGGACCTTCGTCAGATACGCAGTATTTT
CASSLVAGPSSDTQYF
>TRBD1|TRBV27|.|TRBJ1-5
TGTGCCAGCAGTTCAATATGGGATAACTCGGGACAGGGCAATCAGCCCCAGCATTTT
CASSSIWDNSGQGNQPQHF
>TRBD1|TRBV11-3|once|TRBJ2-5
TGTGCCAGCAGCCTTGGACAGGGGCGGGGAGAGACCCAGTACTTC
CASSLGQGRGETQYF
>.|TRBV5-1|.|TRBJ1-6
TGCGCCAGTAGACAGAGTAACAATTCACCCCTCCACTTT
CASRQSNNSPLHF
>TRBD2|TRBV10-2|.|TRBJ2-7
TGCGCCAGCAGCACCCCAGCGGGAGGTAATTACGAGCAGTACTTC
CASSTPAGGNYEQYF
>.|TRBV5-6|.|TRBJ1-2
TGTGCCAGCAGCTTGGGTGTAGGACAGATTATCTATGGCTACACCTTC
CASSLGVGQIIYGYTF
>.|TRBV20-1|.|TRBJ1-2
TGCAGTGCTAGTCAGATACAAACGAACTATGGCTACACCTTC
CSASQIQTNYGYTF
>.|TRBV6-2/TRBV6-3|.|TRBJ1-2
TGTGCCAGCAGTAATCGGACAGTACCTGGCTACACCTTC
CASSNRTVPGYTF
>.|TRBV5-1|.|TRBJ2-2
TGCGCCAGCAGCCTAACAGGGTTTACCGGGGAGCTGTTTTTT
CASSLTGFTGELFF
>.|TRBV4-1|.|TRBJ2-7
TGCGCCAGCAGCCAAGAAGGGAGACCTAATTCCTACGAGCAGTACTTC
CASSQEGRPNSYEQYF
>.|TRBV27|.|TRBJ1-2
TGTGCCAGCAGTTTAGGGAGGTTCTATGGCTACACCTTC
CASSLGRFYGYTF
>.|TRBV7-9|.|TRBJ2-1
TGTGCCAGCTCCGACAGTATAGGGTCTCTTAGCTCCTACAATGAGCAGTTCTTC
CASSDSIGSLSSYNEQFF
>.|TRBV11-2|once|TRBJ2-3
TGTGCCAGCAGATCGGGGATTACGCAGTATTTT
CASRSGITQYF